This is a list of T cell receptor beta chains from one sample in a study of blood T cell repertoires in COVID-19. Sequenced by immunoSEQ multiplex PCR; TCRdb stores in-frame clones only, minus some. The table includes about 270,000 clones, 80% to 95% detected once. The sample consisted of PBMCs or T cells enriched from blood (not recorded which). The receptors come from a man aged 40-49 years who had been exposed to COVID-19. CDR3s include the opening cysteine and the closing phenylalanine or tryptophan. Fields, in order: D gene, clone size, J gene, V gene, CDR3 protein, CDR3 DNA. D genes are given only for firm matches. Some rows have no size entry. The others give once, few or many, or a class for an expanded clone.

NA	NA	TRBJ1-5	TRBV28	CASSQGPKQPQHF	TGTGCCAGCAGTCAGGGGCCAAAGCAGCCCCAGCATTTT
TRBD1	NA	TRBJ1-6	TRBV19	CASSIPPQGNNSPLHF	TGTGCCAGTAGTATTCCCCCACAGGGGAATAATTCACCCCTCCACTTT
NA	once	TRBJ1-1	TRBV27	CASSFYGVAEAFF	TGTGCCAGCAGTTTCTACGGGGTGGCTGAAGCTTTCTTT
TRBD1	NA	TRBJ1-2	TRBV5-1	CASSYRTGEYGYTF	TGCGCCAGCAGCTATCGGACAGGGGAATATGGCTACACCTTC
NA	once	TRBJ1-4	TRBV19	CASSIDGRNEKLFF	TGTGCCAGTAGTATAGATGGCCGAAATGAAAAACTGTTTTTT
TRBD1	NA	TRBJ1-1	TRBV12-5	CASGSGQGINTEAFF	TGTGCTAGTGGTTCGGGACAGGGAATTAACACTGAAGCTTTCTTT
NA	NA	TRBJ1-5	TRBV29-1	CSVARGSNQPQHF	TGCAGCGTTGCGCGGGGAAGCAATCAGCCCCAGCATTTT
NA	NA	TRBJ2-7	TRBV11-2	CASSLASVDYEQYF	TGTGCCAGCAGCCTAGCTTCGGTCGACTACGAGCAGTACTTC
TRBD1	NA	TRBJ2-2	TRBV10-3	CAISENLGGAGTGELFF	TGTGCCATCAGTGAGAATTTAGGGGGCGCAGGAACCGGGGAGCTGTTTTTT
NA	NA	TRBJ2-3	TRBV25-1	CASSPRLITDTQYF	TGTGCCAGCAGCCCCAGGCTAATCACAGATACGCAGTATTTT
NA	NA	TRBJ1-5	TRBV28	CASKRRNNQPQHF	TGTGCCAGCAAAAGGAGAAACAATCAGCCCCAGCATTTT
NA	few	TRBJ2-2	TRBV5-1	CASTLSVAGTGELFF	TGCGCCAGCACCCTTTCGGTGGCGGGCACCGGGGAGCTGTTTTTT
NA	NA	TRBJ1-3	TRBV5-8	CASSHGGLLSGNTIYF	TGTGCCAGCAGCCACGGGGGACTCCTCTCTGGAAACACCATATATTTT
TRBD2	NA	TRBJ2-2	TRBV27	CASSPLSVGLAVTGELFF	TGTGCCAGCAGCCCCCTTTCGGTGGGACTAGCGGTCACCGGGGAGCTGTTTTTT
TRBD1	NA	TRBJ2-3	TRBV19	CASSTRPGQEDTQYF	TGTGCCAGTAGTACTAGACCGGGACAGGAAGATACGCAGTATTTT
NA	NA	TRBJ1-3	TRBV5-5	CASSLDSGNTIYF	TGTGCCAGCAGCTTGGACAGTGGAAACACCATATATTTT
NA	NA	TRBJ2-5	TRBV5-1	CASSSDNFGETQYF	TGCGCCAGCAGCTCGGACAATTTTGGAGAGACCCAGTACTTC
NA	NA	TRBJ2-1	TRBV11-3	CASSETFGEQFF	TGTGCCAGCAGCGAGACTTTCGGTGAGCAGTTCTTC
NA	NA	TRBJ1-2	TRBV2	CASSGDPGLANYGYTF	TGTGCCAGCAGTGGAGACCCAGGGTTAGCTAACTATGGCTACACCTTC
TRBD2	NA	TRBJ2-3	TRBV9	CASNPRGTSGSTDTQYF	TGTGCCAGTAACCCGAGAGGAACTAGCGGGAGCACAGATACGCAGTATTTT
NA	once	TRBJ2-1	TRBV29-1	CSVEVQYNEQFF	TGCAGCGTTGAAGTACAGTACAATGAGCAGTTCTTC
NA	NA	TRBJ2-3	TRBV6-2/TRBV6-3	CASSQEGGGTDTQYF	TGTGCCAGCAGTCAGGAGGGAGGGGGGACAGATACGCAGTATTTT
TRBD2	NA	TRBJ2-2	TRBV3-1/TRBV3-2	CASSQALRELSGELFF	TGTGCCAGCAGCCAAGCCTTGCGGGAGCTTTCCGGGGAGCTGTTTTTT
NA	NA	TRBJ1-2	TRBV18	CASSPKTATTIYGYTF	TGTGCCAGCTCACCGAAGACGGCCACTACGATCTATGGCTACACCTTC
NA	NA	TRBJ1-1	TRBV27	CASSFLENTEAFF	TGTGCCAGCAGTTTTTTAGAGAACACTGAAGCTTTCTTT
NA	NA	TRBJ2-2	TRBV12-5	CASGQTGTGGELFF	TGTGCTAGTGGTCAAACGGGGACTGGTGGGGAGCTGTTTTTT
NA	NA	TRBJ2-7	TRBV5-1	CASSLGTGRDEQYF	TGCGCCAGCAGCCTTGGCACGGGAAGGGACGAGCAGTACTTC
TRBD1	NA	TRBJ2-7	TRBV27	CASRQGPSYEQYF	TGTGCCAGCCGACAGGGGCCGAGCTACGAGCAGTACTTC
NA	NA	TRBJ1-4	TRBV5-1	CASSLSTGPPNEKLFF	TGCGCCAGCAGCTTGTCGACAGGTCCGCCTAATGAAAAACTGTTTTTT
NA	NA	TRBJ1-1	TRBV12-3/TRBV12-4	CASSFGQGEAFF	TGTGCCAGCAGTTTCGGTCAGGGTGAAGCTTTCTTT
NA	NA	TRBJ1-3	TRBV27	CASSLTDSGNTIYF	TGTGCCAGCAGTCTGACAGACTCTGGAAACACCATATATTTT
NA	NA	TRBJ2-1	TRBV11-2	CASSRWEAIQGYNEQFF	TGTGCCAGCAGCCGGTGGGAGGCCATCCAAGGGTACAATGAGCAGTTCTTC
TRBD2	NA	TRBJ2-1	TRBV28	CASSLSAGGSNEQFF	TGTGCCAGCAGTTTATCAGCGGGAGGTTCCAATGAGCAGTTCTTC
TRBD1	once	TRBJ2-7	TRBV9	CASSVEGQALVQYF	TGTGCCAGCAGCGTAGAGGGACAGGCGTTGGTGCAGTACTTC
NA	NA	TRBJ2-2	TRBV5-4	CASSLGEGGNKNTGELFF	TGTGCCAGCAGCTTGGGAGAGGGCGGCAACAAGAACACCGGGGAGCTGTTTTTT
NA	NA	TRBJ1-5	TRBV6-5	CASTEFSNQPQHF	TGTGCCAGCACAGAATTTAGCAATCAGCCCCAGCATTTT
TRBD2	NA	TRBJ2-1	TRBV24-1	CATSLAGDFYNEQFF	TGTGCCACCAGTTTAGCGGGAGACTTCTACAATGAGCAGTTCTTC
TRBD2	NA	TRBJ2-2	TRBV13	CASSLGYSGSRGTGELFF	TGTGCCAGCAGCTTAGGGTATAGCGGGAGCCGCGGCACCGGGGAGCTGTTTTTT
NA	NA	TRBJ1-5	TRBV7-2	CASSARGNSNQPQHF	TGTGCCAGCAGCGCGAGAGGGAATAGCAATCAGCCCCAGCATTTT
NA	NA	TRBJ1-1	TRBV30	CAWIDTATEAFF	TGTGCCTGGATTGACACAGCCACTGAAGCTTTCTTT
NA	NA	TRBJ2-7	TRBV30	CAWSVTVRAYEQYF	TGTGCCTGGAGTGTAACGGTCAGGGCTTACGAGCAGTACTTC
TRBD2	NA	TRBJ2-2	TRBV15	CATSRVGTSPVELFF	TGTGCCACCAGCAGAGTGGGGACTAGCCCGGTCGAGCTGTTTTTT
NA	NA	TRBJ1-6	TRBV19	CASSIRPSSSYNSPLHF	TGTGCCAGTAGTATCCGACCGTCTAGCTCCTATAATTCACCCCTCCACTTT
TRBD2	NA	TRBJ2-4	TRBV4-2	CASSQEGLAGVKNIQYF	TGTGCCAGCAGCCAAGAAGGACTAGCGGGAGTAAAAAACATTCAGTACTTC
NA	NA	TRBJ1-4	TRBV5-1	CASSLVAATNEKLFF	TGCGCCAGCAGCTTGGTGGCTGCAACTAATGAAAAACTGTTTTTT
TRBD2	NA	TRBJ2-3	TRBV19	CASNILAGGSDTQYF	TGTGCCAGTAACATACTAGCGGGAGGTTCTGATACGCAGTATTTT
NA	NA	TRBJ2-1	TRBV9	CASSAESGSYNEQFF	TGTGCCAGCAGCGCCGAGAGCGGCTCCTACAATGAGCAGTTCTTC
NA	NA	TRBJ1-1	TRBV5-1	CASSSRSDGEGTEAFF	TGCGCCAGCAGCTCACGAAGCGACGGGGAGGGCACTGAAGCTTTCTTT
NA	NA	TRBJ1-3	TRBV5-1	CASSLAQGPGNTIYF	TGCGCCAGCAGCTTGGCCCAGGGGCCCGGAAACACCATATATTTT
TRBD1	NA	TRBJ2-1	TRBV7-9	CASSAGTDYNEQFF	TGTGCCAGCAGCGCCGGGACAGACTACAATGAGCAGTTCTTC